Shown below are 16 T cell receptor beta chains from a single sample sequenced in a study of CD8 T cells in Susac syndrome. Reverse transcription of roughly 0.5 to 1 ug RNA was carried out with random hexamers. TCRdb re-analysed the immunoSEQ multiplex PCR reads in MiXCR, keeping a single row per CDR3 protein. The sample lists approximately 110,000 distinct CDR3 sequences; 95% to 98% were seen once. The sample was CD4+ T cells from PBMCs. The source is a human donor in good health.

The chain couples TRBV29-1 to TRBJ1-1, with TRBD1 as a possible D gene (6 bases). Germline loops: CDR1 SQVTM, CDR2 ANQGSEA. Trimming removed 6 bases at V and 7 bases at J, with 15 bases between. This CDR3 contains 12 residues. CDR3 sequence reads: CSVARDTHEAFF. CDR3 DNA: TGCAGCGTCGCACGGGACACCCATGAAGCTTTCTTT.

This chain links TRBV7-2 with TRBJ2-2; no definite D call. The length of the CDR3 is 15 residues. V shed 2 bases and J shed 1 base, with 8 bases lying between them. Germline CDR1 and CDR2: SGHTA and FQGNSA. The CDR3 spells CASSLIAQNTGELFF. For the CDR3, the DNA is TGTGCCAGCAGCTTAATTGCGCAGAACACCGGGGAGCTGTTTTTT.

The CDR3 region is CASNGQGLDEQYF. CDR3 DNA: TGTGCCAGCAACGGACAGGGATTAGACGAGCAGTACTTC. The chain links TRBV2 to TRBJ2-7; TRBD1 matches 8 bases. CDR3 size: 13 residues. Germline values: CDR1 SNHLY, CDR2 FYNNEI. Trimming at V came to 7 bases and at J to 5 bases, leaving 7 bases not matched to a gene.

This sequence joins TRBV6-5 and TRBJ2-7, with D possibly being TRBD1 or TRBD2 (5 bases each). CDR1 and CDR2 from the germline V gene are MNHEY and SVGAGI. Trimming stripped 5 bases from V and 8 bases from J, with 13 bases between. The CDR3 consists of 12 residues. The CDR3 is CASSGPGTQQYF. CDR3 nucleotide sequence: TGTGCCAGCAGTGGACCCGGGACCCAGCAGTACTTC.

This sequence joins TRBV3-1 and TRBJ1-1; the D gene is possibly TRBD1 (5 bases). The CDR3 extends over 14 amino acids. The V gene lost 3 bases and the J gene lost 7 bases, with 15 bases spanning the gap. CDR1 and CDR2 from the germline V gene are LGHDT and YNNKEL (reference sequence). CDR3 loop: CASSHPEQGREAFF. The DNA of the CDR3 is TGTGCCAGCAGCCACCCCGAGCAGGGCCGTGAAGCTTTCTTT.

The chain has TRBV5-1 and TRBJ1-2; tentative D call: TRBD1 (6 bases). Deletions cut 0 bases from V and 7 bases from J, with 13 bases between. The CDR3 is 14 amino acids. Germline V CDR1 and CDR2: SGHRS, YFSETQ. The CDR3 reads CASSLEDSARGYTF. DNA of the CDR3: TGCGCCAGCAGCTTGGAGGACAGCGCTCGTGGCTACACCTTC.

The chain uses TRBV27 and TRBJ2-6; 7 bases are a match to TRBD1. The CDR3 length is 15 residues. V lost 2 bases to trimming and J lost 2 bases; unmatched junction nucleotides: 0. The germline V gene has CDR1 MNHEY and CDR2 SMNVEV (reference sequence). The CDR3 spells CASSLRGPGANVLTF. CDR3 sequence (DNA): TGTGCCAGCAGTTTAAGGGGGCCTGGGGCCAACGTCCTGACTTTC.

The rearrangement joins TRBV6-5 to TRBJ1-2; 7 bases map to TRBD1. The CDR3 totals 13 residues. The germline gives CDR1 MNHEY, CDR2 SVGAGI. Trimming took 6 bases from V and 7 from J; bases not matched to a gene: 8. The CDR3 loop reads CASSRQGPGGYTF. CDR3 nucleotides: TGTGCCAGCAGCCGACAGGGACCGGGTGGCTACACCTTC.

The chain employs TRBV14 and TRBJ2-1; TRBD2 agrees at 11 bases. The V gene end was trimmed by 2 bases and the J gene end by 5 bases; junction bases not matched to a gene: 5. The CDR3 is made up of 16 amino acids. Per the germline V gene, CDR1 is SGHDN and CDR2 is FVKESK. CDR3 protein: CASSQRGTSGDNEQFF. In DNA, the CDR3 is TGTGCCAGCAGCCAACGCGGGACTAGCGGAGACAATGAGCAGTTCTTC.

This sequence joins TRBV2 and TRBJ2-3; 10 bases map to TRBD2. Germline CDR1 reads SNHLY; CDR2 reads FYNNEI. Losses at the gene ends were 10 bases for V and 5 bases for J; bases not matched to a gene: 9. The CDR3 totals 14 residues. Written as DNA, the CDR3 is TGTGCCACTGGAGCGGGAGGGCATGAAGATACGCAGTATTTT. It encodes CATGAGGHEDTQYF.

The J gene is TRBJ2-2, the V gene TRBV29-1; 7 bases map to TRBD2. CDR1 SQVTM and CDR2 ANQGSEA come from the germline V gene. J was trimmed by 5 bases and V by 5 bases; bases with no gene match: 5. The CDR3 consists of 13 residues. The CDR3 reads CSVYAGVTGELFF. As DNA, the CDR3 is TGCAGCGTTTACGCGGGGGTTACCGGGGAGCTGTTTTTT.

This clonotype was found once. CDR3 amino acids: CASLLSGTGGEQYF. In nucleotides, the CDR3 is TGTGCCAGCCTTCTGTCCGGGACAGGGGGTGAGCAGTACTTC. J is TRBJ2-7 and V is TRBV25-1, with TRBD1 matching over 11 bases. The CDR3 extends over 14 amino acids. Per the germline V gene, CDR1 is MGHDK and CDR2 is SYGVNS. V trimming: 8 bases; J trimming: 7 bases; junction bases outside the gene matches: 10.

In regard to this clonotype: An end of the junction differs from the germline gene, which may be a read error. This chain uses TRBV6-1 with TRBJ2-7; the match to TRBD2 covers 8 bases. The CDR3 contains 13 residues. CDR1 and CDR2 (germline): MNHNS, SASEGT. Written as DNA, the CDR3 is TGTGCCAGCAGTGATGGACGGGAGGGACCCGGGTCCTTC. Residues: CASSDGREGPGSF.

The genes are TRBV10-3 and TRBJ2-7; unclear D gene. The V end lost 0 bases, the J end lost 1 base, and 1 base lay between the germline ends. This CDR3 comprises 12 residues. Per the germline V gene, CDR1 is ENHRY and CDR2 is SYGVKD. CDR3 sequence reads: CAISESSYEQYF. CDR3 coding DNA: TGTGCCATCAGTGAGTCGTCCTACGAGCAGTACTTC.

The chain has TRBV30 and TRBJ1-2; no definite D call. This CDR3 spans 12 amino acids. V lost 0 bases and J 8 bases, leaving 10 bases between the germline ends. The germline CDR1 and CDR2 sequences are GTSNPN and SVGIG (reference sequence). The CDR3 DNA reads TGTGCCTGGAGTGTACTGGGTGGGGGCTACACCTTC. Protein sequence: CAWSVLGGGYTF.

This chain connects TRBV7-9 to TRBJ1-5; weak D call: TRBD1 (5 bases). CDR1 is SEHNR, CDR2 FQNEAQ, per germline (reference sequence). The V end was cut by 6 bases, the J end by 4 bases, with 16 bases between. The CDR3 totals 15 residues. The chain's CDR3 is CASSSPGGGNQPQHF. The CDR3 bases are TGTGCCAGCAGTTCCCCGGGGGGAGGGAATCAGCCCCAGCATTTT.